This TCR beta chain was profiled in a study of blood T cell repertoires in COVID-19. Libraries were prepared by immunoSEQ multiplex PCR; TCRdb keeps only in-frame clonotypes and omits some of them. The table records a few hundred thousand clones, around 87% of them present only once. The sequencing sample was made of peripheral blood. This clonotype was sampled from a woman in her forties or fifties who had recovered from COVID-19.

CDR3: CAISGDRGQTEAFF. Written as DNA, the CDR3 is TGTGCCATCAGTGGGGACAGGGGGCAGACTGAAGCTTTCTTT. V is TRBV10-3 and J is TRBJ1-1; TRBD1 matches 12 bases. Trimming cost V 4 bases and J 5 bases; bases outside gene matches: 2. CDR3 length: 14 residues. Looked up from germline, CDR1 is ENHRY and CDR2 is SYGVKD.